Listed below are T cell receptor beta chains from one sample, sequenced in a study of blood T cell repertoires in COVID-19. Generated by immunoSEQ multiplex PCR, the TCRdb table keeps only in-frame clones and is missing some. The sample lists nearly 250,000 clones, approximately 85% occurring once. What was sequenced was PBMCs or T cells enriched from blood (not recorded which). These receptors originate from a woman in her fifties or sixties who had recovered from COVID-19. Both conserved end residues are part of each CDR3. The D gene is left open where the match is weak. Clone size, where shown, is once, few, many, or a class for clones that have expanded.

TRBV3-1/TRBV3-2	NA	TRBJ2-5	TRBD2	TGTGCCAGCAGCCCGTTTGAGCGGGGGATACAAGAGACCCAGTACTTC	CASSPFERGIQETQYF
TRBV7-3	NA	TRBJ2-6	NA	TGTGCCAGCAGCTTCCTACCAGGGGTTGGGGCCAACGTCCTGACTTTC	CASSFLPGVGANVLTF
TRBV4-3	few	TRBJ1-2	NA	TGCGCCAGCAGCCAAACCGAGGGAATCGACTATGGCTACACCTTC	CASSQTEGIDYGYTF
TRBV9	NA	TRBJ1-5	NA	TGTGCCAGCCTATTTAAGCATTTT	CASLFKHF
TRBV6-5	NA	TRBJ1-1	NA	TGTGCCAGCAGTTACGGCAGGAGGGGCACTGAAGCTTTCTTT	CASSYGRRGTEAFF
TRBV9	NA	TRBJ2-7	TRBD1	TGTGCCAGCAGCCGGGACAGTAGCTACGAGCAGTACTTC	CASSRDSSYEQYF
TRBV27	NA	TRBJ1-5	NA	TGTGCCAGCAGACCCCCACTAATACGGAACCAGGGAACCGTGGGTCAGCCCCAGCATTTT	CASRPPLIRNQGTVGQPQHF
TRBV29-1	few	TRBJ2-1	TRBD1	TGCAGCGCCCCCGGACAGGGGGTCTACAATGAGCAGTTCTTC	CSAPGQGVYNEQFF
TRBV11-3	NA	TRBJ1-4	TRBD1	TGTGCCAGCAGCAGGACAGGGAGACATGAAAAACTGTTTTTT	CASSRTGRHEKLFF
TRBV29-1	NA	TRBJ1-4	NA	TGCAGCGGCACCGGAACTAATGAAAAACTGTTTTTT	CSGTGTNEKLFF
TRBV27	NA	TRBJ1-1	NA	TGTGCCAGCAGCACCGGGACTAGTTCTACTTTCTTT	CASSTGTSSTFF
TRBV24-1	NA	TRBJ1-1	TRBD1	TGTGCCACCAGTGATTTGGACAGGGGCACTGAAGCTTTCTTT	CATSDLDRGTEAFF
TRBV7-8	NA	TRBJ1-5	NA	TGTGCCAGCAGCTTACCTACAGGGCTAGGCCAGCCCCAGCATTTT	CASSLPTGLGQPQHF
TRBV7-3	few	TRBJ2-1	TRBD2	TGTGCCAGCAGCTTCTCTAGCGGGAGCCATGAGCAGTTCTTC	CASSFSSGSHEQFF
TRBV9	NA	TRBJ2-2	NA	TGTGCCAGCAGCATAAGCGGCCCGAACACCGGGGAACTGTTTTTT	CASSISGPNTGELFF
TRBV4-1	NA	TRBJ2-7	TRBD2	TGCGCCAGCAGCCAAGTGCCTAGCGGGAAACTAGGGCAGTACTTC	CASSQVPSGKLGQYF
TRBV19	NA	TRBJ1-5	TRBD1	TGTGCCAGTAGTAGGGGGGACAGGGCCGGGAATCAGCCCCAGCATTTT	CASSRGDRAGNQPQHF
TRBV28	NA	TRBJ1-2	NA	TGTGCCAGCAGACGACAGAAAGATGGCTACACCTTC	CASRRQKDGYTF
TRBV9	NA	TRBJ2-5	TRBD1	TGTGCCAGCACCCTCCGGGACAGAAATTCACAAGAGACCCAGTACTTC	CASTLRDRNSQETQYF
TRBV11-3	NA	TRBJ2-5	TRBD2	TGTGCCAGCAGCTCCACCGGGACTAGCGAGGAGACCCAGTACTTC	CASSSTGTSEETQYF
TRBV18	NA	TRBJ2-6	TRBD1	TGTGCCAGCTCACCACAGGGACAGATAAGCTCTGGGGCCAACGTCCTGACTTTC	CASSPQGQISSGANVLTF
TRBV5-1	NA	TRBJ2-1	TRBD2	TGCGCCAGCAGCTTGGCAGCGGGGGGGTTCTTC	CASSLAAGGFF
TRBV30	NA	TRBJ2-3	TRBD2	TGTGCCTGGAGTGTACCCCGGACTAGAGTTGACACAGATACGCAGTATTTT	CAWSVPRTRVDTDTQYF
TRBV6-2/TRBV6-3	NA	TRBJ2-1	NA	TGTGCCAGCAGTAAACTACAGGAGTACAATGAGCAGTTCTTC	CASSKLQEYNEQFF
TRBV5-5	NA	TRBJ2-7	TRBD1	TGTGCCAGCAGCTTGGTTGGACAGGGAAGAGGCCAGGCGTACGAGCAGTACTTC	CASSLVGQGRGQAYEQYF
TRBV7-3	NA	TRBJ2-1	TRBD2	TGTGCCAGCAGCTCAGACCTTAGCGGGAATGAGCAGTTCTTC	CASSSDLSGNEQFF
TRBV7-2	NA	TRBJ1-3	NA	TGTGCCAGCAGCTTAGCGGAGGGAGGGCGGAACACCATATATTTT	CASSLAEGGRNTIYF
TRBV19	NA	TRBJ1-1	TRBD1	TGTGCCAGTAGCAAAGGCCCGGGACAGGGACCTGAGACTATGAACACTGAAGCTTTCTTT	CASSKGPGQGPETMNTEAFF
TRBV6-4	NA	TRBJ2-7	TRBD1	TGTGCCAGCAGTGACCGCCGGGACAGGGGCTCCGAGCAGTACTTC	CASSDRRDRGSEQYF
TRBV6-2/TRBV6-3	few	TRBJ2-6	NA	TGTGCCAGCAGTTACGACAGCTCTGGGGCCAACGTCCTGACTTTC	CASSYDSSGANVLTF
TRBV11-2	NA	TRBJ1-1	TRBD1	TGTGCCAGCAGGAGGGACAGGGTCGGGAACACTGAAGCTTTCTTT	CASRRDRVGNTEAFF
TRBV27	NA	TRBJ1-2	TRBD1	TGTGCCAGCAGTTCGACAGGGGGATTTAACTATGGCTACACCTTC	CASSSTGGFNYGYTF
TRBV15	NA	TRBJ2-1	NA	TGTGCCACCAGCAGAGATGAGTATGAGCAGTTCTTC	CATSRDEYEQFF
TRBV9	NA	TRBJ2-3	NA	TGTGCCAGCAGCGTCTCCCCGACTAGCACAGATACGCAGTATTTT	CASSVSPTSTDTQYF
TRBV28	NA	TRBJ1-6	TRBD1	TGTGCCAGCTCACCACGGACAGGGAAGGGTTCACCCCTCCACTTT	CASSPRTGKGSPLHF
TRBV30	once	TRBJ2-1	NA	TGTGCCAGTCGAAGGGGGAGCTCCTACAATGAGCAGTTCTTC	CASRRGSSYNEQFF
TRBV5-4	few	TRBJ1-6	NA	TGTGCCAGCAGCGTGGACGGAGGTAATTCACCCCTCCACTTT	CASSVDGGNSPLHF
TRBV15	NA	TRBJ1-5	NA	TGTGCCACCAGCAGAGGCAGTAGACAGGATCAGCCCCAGCATTTT	CATSRGSRQDQPQHF
TRBV6-2/TRBV6-3	few	TRBJ2-6	TRBD1	TGTGCCAGCAGTTACCCTACGACAGGGACTGGGGCCAACGTCCTGACTTTC	CASSYPTTGTGANVLTF
TRBV4-3	NA	TRBJ2-5	TRBD1	TGCGCCAGCAGCTTCCGGACAGGGGAAGAGACCCAGTACTTC	CASSFRTGEETQYF
TRBV5-6	NA	TRBJ1-1	NA	TGTGCCAGCAGCCGGGGGACCCTTGGGGCTTTCTTT	CASSRGTLGAFF
TRBV24-1	NA	TRBJ1-1	TRBD1	TGTGCCGTACAGGGGGAGAACACTGAAGCTTTCTTT	CAVQGENTEAFF
TRBV7-9	NA	TRBJ1-1	NA	TGTGCCAGCAGCTTACTCGGGGGAGGGGGCACTGAAGCTTTCTTT	CASSLLGGGGTEAFF
TRBV10-2	NA	TRBJ1-5	TRBD1	TGCGCCAGCAGTAGGGGACAGGGAGAGCCCCAGCATTTT	CASSRGQGEPQHF
TRBV4-1	NA	TRBJ1-5	NA	TGCGCCAGCAGCCAAGAACTGAGAGGGAATCAGCCCCAGCATTTT	CASSQELRGNQPQHF
TRBV25-1	few	TRBJ2-7	NA	TGTGCCAGCCAGAGCTGGAGGTCCTACGAGCAGTACTTC	CASQSWRSYEQYF
TRBV28	NA	TRBJ2-2	NA	TGTGCCTCGCACAAGAACACCGGGGAGCTGTTTTTT	CASHKNTGELFF
TRBV19	NA	TRBJ2-1	NA	TGTGCCAGTAGTATAGCTACAGGGTACAATGAGCAGTTCTTC	CASSIATGYNEQFF
TRBV28	NA	TRBJ1-1	NA	TGTGCCAGCAGTTTTTCAGAGAACACTGAAGCTTTCTTT	CASSFSENTEAFF